This TCR beta chain was observed in a study of T cells in narcolepsy. TCRdb's table, derived via immunoSEQ multiplex PCR, lists solely in-frame clones and lacks some. The sample lists around 28,000 clones, approximately 80% occurring once. CDR1 and CDR2 (germline): SGHDN, FVKESK. V shed 1 base, J shed 9 bases, and the junction held 4 bases outside the gene matches. This CDR3 region has 15 residues. As regards this clone: What it binds is unknown.

Study conclusions and caveats: In some patient and control memory CD4+ samples, autoreactive clones were absent.

This TCR was sampled from a human donor with narcolepsy. The sample was CD45RA- memory CD4+ T cells from PBMCs. The V and J genes are TRBV14 and TRBJ1-6, with 9 nucleotides matching TRBD1. The CDR3 nucleotides read TGTGCCAGCAGCCAAGGTGGACAGGGGAGTTCACCCCTCCACTTT. This translates into CASSQGGQGSSPLHF.